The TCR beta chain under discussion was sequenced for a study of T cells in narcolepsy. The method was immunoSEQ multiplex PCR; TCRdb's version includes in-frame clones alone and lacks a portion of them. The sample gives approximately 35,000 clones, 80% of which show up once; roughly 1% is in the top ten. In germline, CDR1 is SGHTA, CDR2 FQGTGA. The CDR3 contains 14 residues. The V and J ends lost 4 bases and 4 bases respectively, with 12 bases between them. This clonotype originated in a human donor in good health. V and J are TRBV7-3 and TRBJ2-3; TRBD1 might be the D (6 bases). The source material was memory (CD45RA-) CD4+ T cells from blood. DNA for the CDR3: TGTGCCAGCAGCTCTACAGGGTACCCAGATACGCAGTATTTT. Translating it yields CASSSTGYPDTQYF.